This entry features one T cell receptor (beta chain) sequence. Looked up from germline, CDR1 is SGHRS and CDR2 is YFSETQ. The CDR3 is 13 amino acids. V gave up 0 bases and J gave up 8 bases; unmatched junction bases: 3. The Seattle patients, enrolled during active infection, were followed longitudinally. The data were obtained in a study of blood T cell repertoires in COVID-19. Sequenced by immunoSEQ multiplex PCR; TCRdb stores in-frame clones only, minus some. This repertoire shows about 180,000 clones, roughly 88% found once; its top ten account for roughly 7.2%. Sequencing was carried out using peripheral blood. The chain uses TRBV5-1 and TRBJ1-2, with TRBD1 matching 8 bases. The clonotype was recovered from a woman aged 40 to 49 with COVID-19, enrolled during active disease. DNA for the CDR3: TGCGCCAGCAGCTTGGGTCAGGGGGCAGGCTACACCTTC. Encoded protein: CASSLGQGAGYTF.